This section outlines one T cell receptor beta chain sequence together with its context. With 5 bases clipped from V and 8 bases from J, the junction kept 12 bases outside the gene matches. This CDR3 is built from 15 residues. Germline V gene lookup returns CDR1 MNHEY and CDR2 SMNVEV (reference sequence). The data stem from a study of blood T cell repertoires in COVID-19. The data were produced by immunoSEQ multiplex PCR, yet TCRdb's version contains in-frame clones alone and is incomplete. This sample carries about 360,000 clones, approximately 80% of them seen once, and the ten largest clones take 1.1%.

The chain combines TRBV27 with TRBJ1-2; 9 nucleotides match TRBD1. Input material: peripheral blood. This sequence originates from a human donor with acute or convalescent COVID-19. The donor label of this sample is uncertain. The DNA of the CDR3 is TGTGCCAGCAGTCCCCCGGGACAGGGTGTTCACGGCTACACCTTC. Its translation: CASSPPGQGVHGYTF.